This is a list of T cell receptor beta chains from one sample in a study of T cell responses to AZD1222 COVID-19 vaccine. Sequencing used immunoSEQ multiplex PCR; TCRdb keeps in-frame clones, though not all of them. The sample shows roughly 180,000 clones, 75% to 90% of them seen only once. The sequencing here drew on peripheral blood, taken on day 0 of AZD1222 vaccination. The receptors here all came from an adult in good health. Each CDR3 is given with its conserved first and last residue. D genes are given only for firm matches. Only part of the rows carry a size: once, few, many, or a class if the clone is expanded.

d_gene: -
v_gene: TRBV28
j_gene: TRBJ1-1
abundance: -
CDR3aa: CASSLYRVVTEAFF
CDR3nt: TGTGCCAGCAGTTTATACAGGGTGGTTACTGAAGCTTTCTTT

d_gene: -
v_gene: TRBV28
j_gene: TRBJ2-2
abundance: -
CDR3aa: CASSLSGYSKDRTGELFF
CDR3nt: TGTGCCAGCAGTTTATCCGGCTACTCCAAAGATAGGACCGGGGAGCTGTTTTTT

d_gene: -
v_gene: TRBV5-1
j_gene: TRBJ1-2
abundance: -
CDR3aa: CASSRDAGYTF
CDR3nt: TGCGCCAGCAGCAGGGACGCTGGCTACACCTTC

d_gene: -
v_gene: TRBV7-3
j_gene: TRBJ1-5
abundance: -
CDR3aa: CASSSKGYQPQHF
CDR3nt: TGTGCCAGCAGCTCAAAGGGGTATCAGCCCCAGCATTTT

d_gene: -
v_gene: TRBV4-2
j_gene: TRBJ1-5
abundance: -
CDR3aa: CASSQLTRGERNQPQHF
CDR3nt: TGTGCCAGCAGCCAACTAACGAGAGGGGAGCGCAATCAGCCCCAGCATTTT

d_gene: -
v_gene: TRBV4-2
j_gene: TRBJ1-4
abundance: -
CDR3aa: CASSLRTGTGGEKLFF
CDR3nt: TGTGCCAGCAGCCTACGAACAGGGACGGGGGGTGAAAAACTGTTTTTT

d_gene: TRBD1
v_gene: TRBV25-1
j_gene: TRBJ1-2
abundance: -
CDR3aa: CASSELGGQGMNGYTF
CDR3nt: TGTGCCAGCAGTGAATTAGGGGGACAGGGGATGAATGGCTACACCTTC

d_gene: -
v_gene: TRBV28
j_gene: TRBJ2-7
abundance: few
CDR3aa: CASSLGTSNSEQYF
CDR3nt: TGTGCCAGCAGTTTAGGAACTAGTAATAGCGAGCAGTACTTC

d_gene: -
v_gene: TRBV9
j_gene: TRBJ1-1
abundance: few
CDR3aa: CASSVVHRAEAFF
CDR3nt: TGTGCCAGCAGCGTAGTACACAGAGCTGAAGCTTTCTTT

d_gene: -
v_gene: TRBV12-5
j_gene: TRBJ1-1
abundance: -
CDR3aa: CASGLVHRADTEAFF
CDR3nt: TGTGCTAGTGGTTTGGTACACAGAGCCGACACTGAAGCTTTCTTT

d_gene: -
v_gene: TRBV10-1
j_gene: TRBJ2-7
abundance: -
CDR3aa: CASSELPHPVNYEQYF
CDR3nt: TGCGCCAGCAGTGAGTTACCCCACCCCGTAAACTACGAGCAGTACTTC

d_gene: -
v_gene: TRBV4-3
j_gene: TRBJ1-3
abundance: -
CDR3aa: CASSQETVTASGNTIYF
CDR3nt: TGCGCCAGCAGCCAAGAGACCGTAACAGCCTCTGGAAACACCATATATTTT

d_gene: -
v_gene: TRBV6-5
j_gene: TRBJ1-6
abundance: -
CDR3aa: CASSRDGDSPLHF
CDR3nt: TGTGCCAGCAGTCGGGACGGCGATTCACCCCTCCACTTT

d_gene: -
v_gene: TRBV11-3
j_gene: TRBJ2-1
abundance: -
CDR3aa: CASSLDRARASNEQFF
CDR3nt: TGTGCCAGCAGCTTAGATCGGGCCAGAGCATCCAATGAGCAGTTCTTC

d_gene: -
v_gene: TRBV10-2
j_gene: TRBJ1-1
abundance: once
CDR3aa: CASITGLYSTEAFF
CDR3nt: TGCGCCAGCATTACGGGTTTGTACAGCACTGAAGCTTTCTTT

d_gene: -
v_gene: TRBV25-1
j_gene: TRBJ2-5
abundance: -
CDR3aa: CASSEQEIQYF
CDR3nt: TGTGCCAGCAGTGAACAGGAAATCCAGTACTTC

d_gene: -
v_gene: TRBV7-3
j_gene: TRBJ1-1
abundance: -
CDR3aa: CASSRSTANTEAFF
CDR3nt: TGTGCCAGCAGCCGTTCAACAGCGAACACTGAAGCTTTCTTT

d_gene: -
v_gene: TRBV6-1
j_gene: TRBJ1-4
abundance: -
CDR3aa: CASSEGTTNEKLFF
CDR3nt: TGTGCCAGCAGTGAAGGGACAACTAATGAAAAACTGTTTTTT

d_gene: -
v_gene: TRBV2
j_gene: TRBJ1-4
abundance: -
CDR3aa: CASSENGRAEKLFF
CDR3nt: TGTGCCAGCAGTGAAAATGGAAGAGCCGAAAAACTGTTTTTT

d_gene: TRBD1
v_gene: TRBV6-5
j_gene: TRBJ2-5
abundance: -
CDR3aa: CASSGQGAWETQYF
CDR3nt: TGTGCCAGCAGCGGACAGGGGGCCTGGGAGACCCAGTACTTC

d_gene: -
v_gene: TRBV9
j_gene: TRBJ1-4
abundance: -
CDR3aa: CASSVDTGPREKLFF
CDR3nt: TGTGCCAGCAGCGTAGATACAGGGCCCCGTGAAAAACTGTTTTTT

d_gene: TRBD1
v_gene: TRBV9
j_gene: TRBJ1-2
abundance: -
CDR3aa: CASSEQGAYYGYTF
CDR3nt: TGTGCCAGCAGCGAGCAGGGGGCCTACTATGGCTACACCTTC

d_gene: -
v_gene: TRBV19
j_gene: TRBJ2-4
abundance: -
CDR3aa: CASSIGPGTIKYF
CDR3nt: TGTGCCAGTAGTATCGGGCCCGGGACAATAAAGTACTTC

d_gene: -
v_gene: TRBV2
j_gene: TRBJ1-5
abundance: -
CDR3aa: CASRESIKKRQPQHF
CDR3nt: TGTGCCAGCAGGGAAAGCATAAAGAAGCGTCAGCCCCAGCATTTT

d_gene: TRBD2
v_gene: TRBV6-2/TRBV6-3
j_gene: TRBJ2-3
abundance: -
CDR3aa: CASSTIMGLAGGTDTQYF
CDR3nt: TGTGCCAGCAGTACCATTATGGGACTAGCGGGGGGCACAGATACGCAGTATTTT

d_gene: -
v_gene: TRBV6-5
j_gene: TRBJ1-5
abundance: -
CDR3aa: CASTNRGGSNQPQHF
CDR3nt: TGTGCCAGCACTAACCGGGGAGGTAGCAATCAGCCCCAGCATTTT

d_gene: -
v_gene: TRBV2
j_gene: TRBJ2-7
abundance: -
CDR3aa: CASPEGVDRNSYEQYF
CDR3nt: TGTGCCAGCCCTGAGGGAGTAGACAGGAACTCCTACGAGCAGTACTTC

d_gene: TRBD2
v_gene: TRBV5-1
j_gene: TRBJ2-5
abundance: once
CDR3aa: CASSLVYTSGGETQYF
CDR3nt: TGCGCCAGCAGCTTGGTTTATACTAGCGGGGGAGAGACCCAGTACTTC

d_gene: TRBD1
v_gene: TRBV14
j_gene: TRBJ1-3
abundance: -
CDR3aa: CASSQYVPSTGSGNTIYF
CDR3nt: TGTGCCAGCAGCCAATACGTCCCCTCGACAGGGTCTGGAAACACCATATATTTT

d_gene: -
v_gene: TRBV2
j_gene: TRBJ2-2
abundance: -
CDR3aa: CASRGMVTGELFF
CDR3nt: TGTGCCAGCAGGGGAATGGTCACCGGGGAGCTGTTTTTT

d_gene: -
v_gene: TRBV12-3/TRBV12-4
j_gene: TRBJ2-3
abundance: once
CDR3aa: CASRNLDTQYF
CDR3nt: TGTGCCAGCAGGAACCTAGATACGCAGTATTTT